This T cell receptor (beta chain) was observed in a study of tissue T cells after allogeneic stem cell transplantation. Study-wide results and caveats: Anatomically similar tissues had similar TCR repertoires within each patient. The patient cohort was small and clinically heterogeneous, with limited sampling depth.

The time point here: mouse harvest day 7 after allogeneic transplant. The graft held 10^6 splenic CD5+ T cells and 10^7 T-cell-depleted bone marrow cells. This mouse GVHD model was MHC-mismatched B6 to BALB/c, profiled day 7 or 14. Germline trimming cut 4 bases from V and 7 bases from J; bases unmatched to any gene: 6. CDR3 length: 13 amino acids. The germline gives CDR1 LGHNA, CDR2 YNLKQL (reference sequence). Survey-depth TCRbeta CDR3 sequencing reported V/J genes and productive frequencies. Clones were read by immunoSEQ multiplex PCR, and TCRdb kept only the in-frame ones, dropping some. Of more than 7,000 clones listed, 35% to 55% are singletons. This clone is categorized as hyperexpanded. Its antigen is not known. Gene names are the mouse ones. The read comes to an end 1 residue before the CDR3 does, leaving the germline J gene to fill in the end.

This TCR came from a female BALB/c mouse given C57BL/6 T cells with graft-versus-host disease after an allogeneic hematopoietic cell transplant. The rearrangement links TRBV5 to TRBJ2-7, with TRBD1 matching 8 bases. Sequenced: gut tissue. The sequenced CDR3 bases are TGTGCCAGCAGCCCATGGACAGGGCAGGAACAGTAC. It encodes CASSPWTGQEQY. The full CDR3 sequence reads CASSPWTGQEQYF.